This TCR beta chain was identified during a study of PD-L1 blockade in urothelial cancer. Whole-study context: T cell content in blood samples showed a median of about 140,000.

Trimming shortened V by 0 bases and J by 6 bases, and 11 bases separated the two germline ends. Germline-derived CDR1 and CDR2 are MNHEY and SMNVEV (reference sequence). CDR3 length equals 14 residues. Each patient presented with locally advanced or metastatic urothelial carcinoma. The investigators introduced synthetic TCR analog templates into each PCR as spikes. Measured with immunoSEQ multiplex PCR; TCRdb has only the in-frame clones, and not every one. The sample shows 55,000 to 70,000 clones, almost 85% of them seen only once. This receptor was taken from a man in his sixties or seventies with urothelial cancer. This chain uses TRBV27 with TRBJ2-5; the D gene is possibly TRBD1 (6 bases). The sample consisted of PBMCs, taken around atezolizumab (anti-PD-L1) treatment. The CDR3: CASSLSTGQQTQYF. CDR3 nucleotide sequence: TGTGCCAGCAGTTTATCGACAGGTCAACAGACCCAGTACTTC.